Following are 19 T cell receptor beta chains from one sample sequenced in a study of shared clonotypes between healthy human individuals. Profiling relied on immunoSEQ multiplex PCR, and the TCRdb table lists in-frame clones only, not all of them. The table has 650,000 to 800,000 clones, around 70% seen once; the top ten hold approximately 1.7%. Material: memory CD4+ T cells sorted from blood. As to subset: CD45RA-negative fraction. Source of these receptors: a woman in her twenties or thirties in good health.

This clone was observed a handful of times. V gene TRBV5-6 combines with J gene TRBJ2-7; TRBD1 aligns across 8 bases. Germline lookup yields CDR1 SGHDT and CDR2 YYEEEE. Losses at the gene ends were 3 bases for V and 5 bases for J; bases not matched to a gene: 4. This CDR3 has 13 residues. The CDR3 here is CASSSLDRDEQYF. The CDR3 DNA follows: TGTGCCAGCAGCTCGCTGGACAGGGACGAGCAGTACTTC.

The CDR3, as DNA: TGTGCCAGCAGTAGCAACCGAGGACAGTTAAATGAAAAACTGTTTTTT. It encodes CASSSNRGQLNEKLFF. This rearrangement joins TRBV28 to TRBJ1-4, with D possibly being TRBD1 (6 bases). CDR3 size: 16 residues. Germline loops: CDR1 MDHEN, CDR2 SYDVKM. The V gene lost 5 bases and the J gene lost 5 bases, with 18 bases spanning the gap.

This clone was seen only a few times. The chain couples TRBV28 to TRBJ2-3; TRBD2 matches at 7 bases. This CDR3 comprises 19 residues. CDR1 is MDHEN and CDR2 is SYDVKM in the germline V gene. V shed 1 base, J shed 6 bases, and the junction held 19 bases outside the gene matches. CDR3 nucleotides: TGTGCCAGCAGTTTATTTGCCGAGAATTTAGCGGGTACTCGTGATACGCAGTATTTT. It specifies CASSLFAENLAGTRDTQYF.

The chain has TRBV11-2 and TRBJ2-7; no clear D gene. Trimming pared 1 base from V and 7 bases from J, leaving 14 bases between. This CDR3 is built from 14 residues. Germline V CDR1 and CDR2: SGHAT, FQNNGV. For the CDR3, the DNA is TGTGCCAGCAGCTTAGGGCCAGCACTGCAAGAGCAGTACTTC. As protein: CASSLGPALQEQYF. The variable domain in full, completed from reference TRBV11-2 and TRBJ2-7, reads EAGVAQSPRYKIIEKRQSVAFWCNPISGHATLYWYQQILGQGPKLLIQFQNNGVVDDSQLPKDRFSAERLKGVDSTLKIQPAKLEDSAVYLCASSLGPALQEQYFGPGTRLTVT.

The chain uses TRBV11-2 and TRBJ2-7, with 12 bases identical to TRBD2. CDR1 is SGHAT and CDR2 is FQNNGV in the germline V gene. There are 15 residues in the CDR3. The junction had 5 bases not matched to a gene; V was cut back by 5 bases and J by 3 bases. In DNA form, the CDR3 reads TGTGCCAGCAGCCCACTAGCGGGAGGCCACTACGAGCAGTACTTC. It is translated as CASSPLAGGHYEQYF.

A remark on this clone: A much more abundant neighbour one base away suggests this may be a read error. The rearrangement uses TRBV11-2 and TRBJ2-1; D is undetermined. V lost 5 bases and J 4 bases, leaving 3 bases between the germline ends. CDR3 length equals 11 residues. Germline V gene lookup returns CDR1 SGHAT and CDR2 FQNNGV. The CDR3 loop is CASSPYNEQFF. The CDR3 nucleotides read TGTGCCAGCAGCCCTTACAATGAGCAGTTCTTC.

The rearrangement uses TRBV19 and TRBJ1-5; D may be TRBD1 (5 bases). V gave up 7 bases and J gave up 0 bases, with 19 bases separating them. This CDR3 comprises 17 residues. CDR1 and CDR2 from the germline V gene are LNHDA and SQIVND (reference sequence). In nucleotides, the CDR3 is TGTGCCAGTACCCCCGGGGCAGGGTCCCATAGCAATCAGCCCCAGCATTTT. Protein product: CASTPGAGSHSNQPQHF.

The rearrangement links TRBV7-8 to TRBJ2-1; no firm D call. CDR3 length: 12 amino acids. The V end was cut by 1 base, the J end by 10 bases, with 8 bases between. The germline gives CDR1 SGHVS, CDR2 FQNEAQ. CDR3 in amino acids: CASSLGPGEQFF. The CDR3 DNA reads TGTGCCAGCAGCTTAGGGCCGGGCGAGCAGTTCTTC.

The gene calls are TRBV18 and TRBJ2-6, with a weak D call TRBD1 (6 bases). The germline V and J ends were trimmed by 2 bases and 1 base, with 9 bases remaining between them. In germline, CDR1 is KGHSH, CDR2 LQKENI. The CDR3 length is 16 residues. The CDR3 loop is CASSPGQQSGANVLTF. The CDR3 bases are TGTGCCAGCTCACCAGGACAGCAATCTGGGGCCAACGTCCTGACTTTC.

The gene calls are TRBV30 and TRBJ2-1, with 8 positions matching TRBD2. Per germline, CDR1 GTSNPN and CDR2 SVGIG (reference sequence). V shed 2 bases, J shed 8 bases, and the junction held 5 bases outside the gene matches. This CDR3 is built from 13 residues. The CDR3 sequence is CAWSFPGGDEQFF. The CDR3 region has the DNA TGTGCCTGGAGTTTCCCCGGGGGGGATGAGCAGTTCTTC.

This clone has more than one count but fewer than ten. This chain connects TRBV5-1 to TRBJ2-3, with 10 nucleotides matching TRBD2. Per the germline V gene, CDR1 is SGHRS and CDR2 is YFSETQ. The CDR3 consists of 16 residues. J lost 1 base, V lost 4 bases, and 6 bases had no gene match. Written as DNA, the CDR3 is TGCGCCAGCAGCACTTCCACTAGCGGGGGCACAGATACGCAGTATTTT. Translated, it gives CASSTSTSGGTDTQYF.

J is TRBJ1-1 and V is TRBV5-4, with no clear D. Germline lookup yields CDR1 SGHNT and CDR2 YYREEE (reference sequence). V lost 0 bases and J 0 bases, leaving 12 bases between the germline ends. This CDR3 is 16 amino acids long. The DNA of the CDR3 is TGTGCCAGCAGCTTGGACCCGGGTTTAATGAACACTGAAGCTTTCTTT. This translates into CASSLDPGLMNTEAFF.

The rearrangement links TRBV28 to TRBJ2-1; D ambiguous. CDR1 is MDHEN, CDR2 SYDVKM, per germline. V dropped 7 bases and J dropped 4 bases, with 11 bases sitting between them. The CDR3 consists of 13 residues. CDR3 in amino acids: CASKVTVYNEQFF. The DNA for the CDR3 is TGTGCCAGCAAGGTGACTGTATACAATGAGCAGTTCTTC.

The V call is TRBV19, the J call TRBJ2-7, with 9 bases fitting TRBD2. Germline CDR1 and CDR2: LNHDA and SQIVND (reference sequence). The V gene end was trimmed by 5 bases and the J gene end by 2 bases; junction bases not matched to a gene: 1. This CDR3 contains 13 residues. In nucleotides, the CDR3 is TGTGCCAGTAGTTTAGCGGGAGCCTACGAGCAGTACTTC. It is translated as CASSLAGAYEQYF.

The sample holds a few counts of this clone. V usage is TRBV19 and J usage is TRBJ2-5; the match to TRBD2 covers 7 bases. The CDR3 is 15 residues long. Germline V gives CDR1 LNHDA, CDR2 SQIVND (reference sequence). With 3 bases clipped from V and 2 bases from J, the junction kept 6 bases outside the gene matches. CDR3 sequence (DNA): TGTGCCAGTAGTATGGGGAGGGTCCGTCAAGAGACCCAGTACTTC. It codes for CASSMGRVRQETQYF.

The genes are TRBV4-1 and TRBJ2-4; TRBD2 matches at 12 bases. Trimming cost V 3 bases and J 6 bases; bases outside gene matches: 12. Germline V gene lookup returns CDR1 MGHRA and CDR2 YSYEKL. This CDR3 comprises 18 residues. CDR3 sequence: CASSQGEASGRARNIQYF. The CDR3 region has the DNA TGCGCCAGCAGCCAGGGGGAGGCTAGCGGGAGGGCCCGAAACATTCAGTACTTC.

This clone was seen at least ten times. The chain links TRBV28 to TRBJ2-1; 10 bases fit TRBD2. Germline V gene data show CDR1 as MDHEN and CDR2 as SYDVKM. V trimming: 5 bases; J trimming: 3 bases; junction bases outside the gene matches: 7. The CDR3 loop spans 16 amino acids. The CDR3 sequence: CASSVSRTSGYNEQFF. The CDR3 DNA is TGTGCCAGCAGTGTCTCTCGGACTAGCGGCTACAATGAGCAGTTCTTC.

The genes are TRBV27 and TRBJ2-5; TRBD1 is a possible D gene (6 bases). The J call may be wrong; the DNA end is better matched by TRBJ2-7. The CDR3 length is 14 residues. Germline lookup yields CDR1 MNHEY and CDR2 SMNVEV (reference sequence). Here the CDR3 DNA reads TGTGCCAGCAGGGAAAACAGGGAAAACCACGAGCAGTACTTC. Translated: CASRENRENHEQYF.

The V gene is TRBV11-3, the J gene TRBJ2-7; 7 positions agree with TRBD2. The CDR3 extends over 15 amino acids. Germline V gene data show CDR1 as SGHNT and CDR2 as YENEEA. Trimming at V came to 1 base and at J to 4 bases, leaving 7 bases not matched to a gene. CDR3 region: CASSLAGGSSYEQYF. CDR3 coding DNA: TGTGCCAGCAGCTTAGCCGGCGGGAGTAGTTACGAGCAGTACTTC.